What follows is one T cell receptor (beta chain) and its context. This entry is derived from a study of shared clonotypes between healthy human individuals. Data came from immunoSEQ multiplex PCR; TCRdb stores just in-frame clones and leaves some out. The sample carries some 2,500,000 clones, just under 95% recorded once. V lost 2 bases to trimming and J lost 0 bases, with 10 bases between them. The CDR3 runs to 15 residues. Germline-derived CDR1 and CDR2 are KGHSH and LQKENI. The receptor was isolated from a man aged 18-30 years in good health. Some clones in this sample may be carry-over from other donors' samples. Sequencing used naive CD4+ T cells from PBMCs. This sample's subset: CD45RA+ positively selected. The V call is TRBV18, the J call TRBJ1-1; no definite D call. The CDR3 region has the DNA TGTGCCAGCTCACCAGTGGGCACAATGAACACTGAAGCTTTCTTT. Translating gives CASSPVGTMNTEAFF.